Listed below are T cell receptor beta chains from one sample, sequenced in a study of T cells in Graves' hyperthyroidism and ophthalmopathy. TCRdb reanalysed the multiplex PCR reads using MiXCR and keeps one entry per CDR3 protein. The table has under 350,000 distinct CDR3 sequences, about 17% seen once. What was sequenced was blood. The receptor set was obtained from a woman aged 55-70 years with Graves' ophthalmopathy. Each CDR3 is given with its conserved first and last residue. Fields, in order: CDR3 protein, CDR3 DNA, D gene, V gene, J gene, clone size. The D gene is left open where the match is weak. Size tells how often a clone was seen (once, few, many) or the class of an expanded clone, and some rows leave it out.

CDR3: CASSPAGQGYTEAFF
DNA: TGTGCCAGCAGCCCGGCGGGGCAGGGCTACACTGAAGCTTTCTTT
D: -
V: TRBV11-2
J: TRBJ1-1
size: many

CDR3: CASSWTSGAPSYNEQFF
DNA: TGTGCCAGTAGCTGGACTAGCGGGGCCCCTAGTTACAATGAGCAGTTCTTC
D: TRBD2
V: TRBV19
J: TRBJ2-1
size: -

CDR3: CASSRFPSGGSSYNEQFF
DNA: TGTGCCAGCAGCCGTTTCCCTAGCGGGGGGAGCTCCTACAATGAGCAGTTCTTC
D: TRBD2
V: TRBV7-8
J: TRBJ2-1
size: many

CDR3: CASSGKGQGGQPQHF
DNA: TGTGCCAGCAGTGGAAAGGGACAGGGGGGACAGCCCCAGCATTTT
D: TRBD1
V: TRBV2
J: TRBJ1-5
size: many

CDR3: CASRRTGATYEQYF
DNA: TGTGCCAGCAGGCGGACAGGGGCGACCTACGAGCAGTACTTC
D: TRBD1
V: TRBV27
J: TRBJ2-7
size: many

CDR3: CAIPRWYFTDTQYF
DNA: TGCGCCATCCCGCGGTGGTATTTCACAGATACGCAGTATTTT
D: -
V: TRBV5-1
J: TRBJ2-3
size: many

CDR3: CASSESSAEFYEQYF
DNA: TGTGCCAGCAGTGAATCCTCAGCTGAATTCTACGAGCAGTACTTC
D: -
V: TRBV2
J: TRBJ2-7
size: many

CDR3: CASSFNRGDEQFF
DNA: TGTGCCAGCAGCTTTAACAGGGGGGATGAGCAGTTCTTC
D: TRBD1
V: TRBV5-6
J: TRBJ2-1
size: few

CDR3: CASSGSGGSVNYGYTF
DNA: TGTGCCAGCAGCGGATCAGGGGGCTCAGTTAACTATGGCTACACCTTC
D: TRBD1
V: TRBV9
J: TRBJ1-2
size: few

CDR3: CATSRLPGLAVETQYF
DNA: TGTGCCACCAGCAGACTTCCGGGACTAGCAGTGGAGACCCAGTACTTC
D: TRBD2
V: TRBV15
J: TRBJ2-5
size: many

CDR3: CASSVGGGTTDTQYF
DNA: TGTGCCAGCAGCGTAGGGGGGGGGACCACAGATACGCAGTATTTT
D: TRBD2
V: TRBV9
J: TRBJ2-3
size: -

CDR3: CASSRDGYEQYF
DNA: TGTGCCAGCAGTCGCGACGGATACGAGCAGTACTTC
D: -
V: TRBV6-2/TRBV6-3
J: TRBJ2-7
size: many

CDR3: CASSIGPQETTNEKLFF
DNA: TGCGCCAGCAGCATTGGCCCCCAGGAAACAACTAATGAAAAACTGTTTTTT
D: -
V: TRBV5-1
J: TRBJ1-4
size: few

CDR3: CASRTSGSTGADNEQFF
DNA: TGTGCCAGCAGGACCAGCGGGTCGACAGGGGCAGACAATGAGCAGTTCTTC
D: TRBD1
V: TRBV7-9
J: TRBJ2-1
size: many

CDR3: CASSYTRDNQPQHF
DNA: TGTGCCAGCAGCTATACCCGGGACAATCAGCCCCAGCATTTT
D: -
V: TRBV13
J: TRBJ1-5
size: many

CDR3: CASSLGISSYEQYF
DNA: TGTGCCAGCAGCTTAGGCATAAGCTCCTACGAGCAGTACTTC
D: -
V: TRBV7-9
J: TRBJ2-7
size: many